Following are 26 T cell receptor beta chains from one sample sequenced in a study of T-cell memory formation after mild COVID-19 (dated by TCRdb to about 2021). To prepare the library, 5' RACE was applied. TCRdb lists the instrument as Illumina NovaSeq 6000. The raw public data were reprocessed by TCRdb itself: fastp quality trimming at Q25, MiXCR clonotype calling, in-frame beta chains only. Entries are consolidated by CDR3 protein sequence, retaining the most common genes and DNA. The sample table shows under 200,000 distinct CDR3 sequences, and 25% to 40% are seen once. The ten most abundant clones make up 12% of the sample. The sequencing sample was made of PBMCs or a T cell subset sorted from them (not recorded which). Every receptor here comes from an adult woman who had mild COVID-19 (a few samples of this study predate the infection). The sample titles of this study are shuffled in the database, so cell type and time point are left out; the donor was told from shared clones.

This clonotype was detected a few times. This chain links TRBV29-1 with TRBJ2-1; 10 positions agree with TRBD1. CDR1 and CDR2 (germline): SQVTM, ANQGSEA. The CDR3 consists of 13 residues. V shed 6 bases, J shed 4 bases, and the junction held 3 bases outside the gene matches. CDR3 loop: CSVTGQGYNEQFF. The CDR3 region has the DNA TGCAGCGTCACGGGACAGGGGTACAATGAGCAGTTCTTC.

This clonotype was observed a handful of times. CDR3 in amino acids: CSALTGTGANEQFF. Written as DNA, the CDR3 is TGCAGTGCCTTGACAGGGACAGGGGCCAATGAGCAGTTCTTC. The V call is TRBV20-1, the J call TRBJ2-1; 10 nucleotides match TRBD1. In germline, CDR1 is DFQATT, CDR2 SNEGSKA (reference sequence). CDR3 size: 14 residues. Trimming at V came to 6 bases and at J to 6 bases, leaving 8 bases not matched to a gene.

This sequence joins TRBV11-2 and TRBJ1-1; no clear D gene. The V gene's germline CDR1 is SGHAT and CDR2 FQNNGV. The germline V and J ends were trimmed by 3 bases and 1 base, with 6 bases remaining between them. The CDR3 contains 13 residues. The CDR3 reads CASSFVKNTEAFF. The CDR3 nucleotides are TGTGCCAGCAGCTTTGTCAAGAACACTGAAGCTTTCTTT.

This clonotype occurred a few times. The gene calls are TRBV24-1 and TRBJ2-1; 11 nucleotides match TRBD2. This CDR3 is built from 14 residues. After removal of 3 bases from V and 9 bases from J, the junction contained 3 bases not matched to a gene. The germline V gene encodes CDR1 KGHDR and CDR2 SFDVKD. CDR3 nucleotide sequence: TGTGCCACCAGTGATCTAGCGGGAGGCGTTGAGCAGTTCTTC. Its protein is CATSDLAGGVEQFF.

V and J are TRBV7-9 and TRBJ2-1; TRBD1 matches at 12 bases. Germline V gene lookup returns CDR1 SEHNR and CDR2 FQNEAQ (reference sequence). V lost 5 bases and J lost 10; bases outside the gene matches: 9. CDR3 size: 15 residues. The chain's CDR3 is CASSLGTGGRPEQFF. CDR3 nucleotides: TGTGCCAGCAGCCTCGGGACAGGGGGCCGCCCGGAGCAGTTCTTC.

This clonotype was detected only a few times. This rearrangement joins TRBV12-3 or TRBV12-4 to TRBJ2-5, with 10 nucleotides matching TRBD2. The CDR3 loop spans 14 amino acids. Trimming cost V 8 bases and J 2 bases; bases outside gene matches: 5. CDR3 residues: CASGLTSGQETQYF. The CDR3 region has the DNA TGTGCCAGCGGCTTGACTAGCGGGCAAGAGACCCAGTACTTC.

V gene TRBV29-1 combines with J gene TRBJ1-1; tentative D call: TRBD1 (5 bases). CDR1 is SQVTM, CDR2 ANQGSEA, per germline. Trimming took off 5 bases at V and 0 bases at J, with 10 bases between the two ends. The CDR3 totals 13 residues. The CDR3, as DNA: TGCAGCGTTTCCGGGACGATGAACACTGAAGCTTTCTTT. Translating it yields CSVSGTMNTEAFF.

This clonotype was detected a few times. This rearrangement joins TRBV6-1 to TRBJ2-7; D possibly corresponds to TRBD1 (6 bases). The V end was cut by 1 base, the J end by 3 bases, with 10 bases between. This CDR3 has 14 amino acids. CDR1 is MNHNS, CDR2 SASEGT, per germline. The CDR3 coding sequence is TGTGCCAGCAGTGAAGGGACAGTCTTCTACGAGCAGTACTTC. The encoded protein is CASSEGTVFYEQYF.

The chain joins TRBV7-9 to TRBJ2-3; perhaps TRBD1 as D (5 bases). This CDR3 comprises 15 residues. The V end was cut by 0 bases, the J end by 2 bases, with 9 bases between. Germline V CDR1 and CDR2: SEHNR, FQNEAQ (reference sequence). The DNA for the CDR3 is TGTGCCAGCAGCTTAGCAGGGGCTAACACAGATACGCAGTATTTT. This encodes CASSLAGANTDTQYF. The whole variable domain, filled in from reference TRBV7-9 and TRBJ2-3, reads DTGVSQNPRHKITKRGQNVTFRCDPISEHNRLYWYRQTLGQGPEFLTYFQNEAQLEKSRLLSDRFSAERPKGSFSTLEIQRTEQGDSAMYLCASSLAGANTDTQYFGPGTRLTVL.

This clonotype was recorded once. The chain couples TRBV12-3 or TRBV12-4 to TRBJ2-1, with TRBD1 as a possible D gene (8 bases). The CDR3 loop spans 11 amino acids. V lost 6 bases, J lost 12 bases, and 12 bases lay in between. CDR3 residues: CASRTGGGQFF. DNA of the CDR3: TGTGCCAGCAGAACAGGGGGGGGGCAGTTCTTC.

The chain couples TRBV12-3 or TRBV12-4 to TRBJ2-5, with a tentative D call TRBD1 (6 bases). This CDR3 contains 12 residues. Trimming left V 7 bases short and J 5 bases short, with 11 bases between. For the CDR3, the DNA is TGTGCCAGCAAGAGGGACATCGAGACCCAGTACTTC. Translation gives CASKRDIETQYF.

In this sample, this clonotype turned up many times. The chain recombines TRBV6-2 or TRBV6-3 with TRBJ2-7; no firm D call. The germline V and J ends were trimmed by 4 bases and 3 bases, with 4 bases remaining between them. Germline loops: CDR1 MNHEY, CDR2 SVGEGT. The CDR3 has 11 residues. CDR3 nucleotides: TGTGCCAGCAGTTTTCGCTACGAGCAGTACTTC. It encodes CASSFRYEQYF.

This clonotype was counted a single time. The chain combines TRBV9 with TRBJ2-7, with D perhaps matching TRBD1 or TRBD2 (6 bases each). Germline V gene data show CDR1 as SGDLS and CDR2 as YYNGEE. CDR3 length: 15 amino acids. Trimming cost V 1 base and J 4 bases, with 15 bases left between them. CDR3 sequence reads: CASSVMGGPQYEQYF. DNA of the CDR3: TGTGCCAGCAGCGTAATGGGGGGCCCCCAATACGAGCAGTACTTC.

This clonotype was counted between two and nine times. This chain uses TRBV14 with TRBJ2-1; 10 bases line up with TRBD1. The CDR3 has 17 amino acids. V lost 3 bases and J lost 3; bases outside the gene matches: 8. Germline CDR1 is SGHDN and CDR2 is FVKESK. The CDR3 DNA follows: TGTGCCAGCAGCCACCCGACCGGGACAGGGGACTACAATGAGCAGTTCTTC. It encodes CASSHPTGTGDYNEQFF.

The rearrangement links TRBV15 to TRBJ2-3, with TRBD2 matching 11 bases. The germline V gene has CDR1 LNHNV and CDR2 YYDKDF (reference sequence). The CDR3 consists of 17 residues. V gave up 5 bases and J gave up 3 bases; unmatched junction bases: 10. The CDR3, as DNA: TGTGCCACCAGCTTGGGCACTAGCGGGAGAGGGACAGATACGCAGTATTTT. Translating gives CATSLGTSGRGTDTQYF. The variable domain in full, with the rest retrieved from reference TRBV15 and TRBJ2-3, is DAMVIQNPRYQVTQFGKPVTLSCSQTLNHNVMYWYQQKSSQAPKLLFHYYDKDFNNEADTPDNFQSRRPNTSFCFLDIRSPGLGDTAMYLCATSLGTSGRGTDTQYFGPGTRLTVL.

This clonotype was picked up many times. V usage is TRBV25-1 and J usage is TRBJ2-4, with D uncertain. Trimming took 5 bases from V and 0 from J, leaving 8 bases between them. This CDR3 is 14 amino acids long. Germline lookup yields CDR1 MGHDK and CDR2 SYGVNS. This CDR3 is CASSPGRAKNIQYF. The CDR3, as DNA: TGTGCCAGCAGTCCCGGCCGAGCCAAAAACATTCAGTACTTC.

CDR3 nucleotides: TGTGCCAGCAGCTCCCGGGACAGGGGTGGCTACACCTTC. It translates to CASSSRDRGGYTF. V gene TRBV7-9 combines with J gene TRBJ1-2, with 10 positions matching TRBD1. With 4 bases clipped from V and 7 bases from J, the junction kept 3 bases outside the gene matches. CDR3 length equals 13 residues. The germline gives CDR1 SEHNR, CDR2 FQNEAQ (reference sequence).

The chain combines TRBV9 with TRBJ2-1; 10 nucleotides line up with TRBD1. Germline CDR1 and CDR2: SGDLS and YYNGEE. CDR3 size: 17 residues. V shed 3 bases and J 6 bases; nucleotides not matched to a gene: 12. This CDR3 reads CASSAEPGQGHPNEQFF. CDR3 bases: TGTGCCAGCAGCGCCGAGCCGGGACAGGGGCATCCCAATGAGCAGTTCTTC.

This rearrangement joins TRBV24-1 to TRBJ2-3; TRBD2 matches at 8 bases. The CDR3 extends over 15 amino acids. The germline gives CDR1 KGHDR, CDR2 SFDVKD. Trimming cost V 4 bases and J 1 base; bases outside gene matches: 3. This CDR3 reads CATSERGGGTDTQYF. The CDR3 DNA is TGTGCCACCAGTGAACGGGGGGGGGGCACAGATACGCAGTATTTT.

The chain carries TRBV11-2 and TRBJ2-7; D may be TRBD2 (5 bases). V lost 2 bases and J lost 2, with 16 bases in between. CDR3 length: 16 residues. Germline loops: CDR1 SGHAT, CDR2 FQNNGV. DNA of the CDR3: TGTGCCAGCAGCTTACTGGGGAGCAGCTATCCCTACGAGCAGTACTTC. Protein: CASSLLGSSYPYEQYF.

The sample holds a few counts of this clonotype. The rearrangement uses TRBV29-1 and TRBJ2-7; D possibly matches TRBD1 or TRBD2 (5 bases each). The CDR3 length is 13 residues. The V gene lost 6 bases and the J gene lost 0 bases, with 12 bases spanning the gap. The germline CDR1 and CDR2 sequences are SQVTM and ANQGSEA. As DNA, the CDR3 is TGCAGCGTGGGGACGGTCAGCTCCTACGAGCAGTACTTC. Protein: CSVGTVSSYEQYF.

The chain employs TRBV5-1 and TRBJ2-5, with 9 bases aligning to TRBD2. CDR1 SGHRS and CDR2 YFSETQ come from the germline V gene. This CDR3 region has 16 residues. V trimming: 3 bases; J trimming: 4 bases; junction bases outside the gene matches: 10. CDR3 residues: CASSSAGRGGPETQYF. Here the CDR3 DNA reads TGCGCCAGCAGCTCCGCGGGGCGGGGGGGCCCAGAGACCCAGTACTTC. Variable domain in full (rest from reference TRBV5-1 and TRBJ2-5): KAGVTQTPRYLIKTRGQQVTLSCSPISGHRSVSWYQQTPGQGLQFLFEYFSETQRNKGNFPGRFSGRQFSNSRSEMNVSTLELGDSALYLCASSSAGRGGPETQYFGPGTRLLVL.

The chain joins TRBV12-3 or TRBV12-4 to TRBJ1-5; 7 bases are a match to TRBD1. The CDR3 runs 14 residues. V lost 6 bases to trimming and J lost 1 base; unmatched junction nucleotides: 3. CDR3 in DNA: TGTGCCAGCAGGGCGACAGGGAGCAATCAGCCCCAGCATTTT. Protein sequence: CASRATGSNQPQHF.

V gene TRBV12-3 or TRBV12-4 combines with J gene TRBJ2-5; TRBD2 might be the D (5 bases). The CDR3 loop spans 14 amino acids. V lost 1 base and J 10 bases, leaving 16 bases between the germline ends. DNA for the CDR3: TGTGCCAGCAGTTTAGGGATCTCACTCGAGGGCCAGTACTTC. Translated: CASSLGISLEGQYF.

In its sample, this clonotype was seen a few times. V and J are TRBV5-6 and TRBJ2-7; 10 bases align to TRBD2. The CDR3 spans 14 residues. The trim removed 4 bases at V and 6 bases at J, leaving 7 bases unmatched. Germline CDR1 and CDR2: SGHDT and YYEEEE. The CDR3 nucleotides are TGTGCCAGCAGCCCCGGAGCGGGGGGGTTCGAGCAGTACTTC. Translating gives CASSPGAGGFEQYF.

This chain links TRBV6-5 with TRBJ1-2; D is undetermined. The CDR3 is made up of 16 amino acids. Trimming took off 0 bases at V and 0 bases at J, with 11 bases between the two ends. Germline values: CDR1 MNHEY, CDR2 SVGAGI. CDR3 nucleotide sequence: TGTGCCAGCAGTTACTCTATTCGACCCGCTAACTATGGCTACACCTTC. As protein: CASSYSIRPANYGYTF.